A single count supports the clone carrying this T cell receptor beta chain. The CDR3 is made up of 12 amino acids. Unmatched junction bases numbered 9, after V lost 9 bases and J lost 7 bases. Germline V gene data show CDR1 as WSHSY and CDR2 as SAAADI. This sample was included in a study of blood T cell repertoires in COVID-19. Background on the study: COVID-19 samples, acute and convalescent, were from the United States, Italy and Spain.

Sequencing was performed with immunoSEQ multiplex PCR; in TCRdb, only in-frame clones are kept and a portion is missing. The sample has roughly 180,000 clones; roughly 85% are singletons. The sequence was collected from a woman aged 25 to 39 with acute or convalescent COVID-19. Material: peripheral blood. The rearrangement uses TRBV10-2 and TRBJ2-7, with 7 bases that match TRBD1. The CDR3: CASLGTAVEQYF. DNA of the CDR3: TGCGCCAGTCTAGGGACAGCCGTTGAGCAGTACTTC.